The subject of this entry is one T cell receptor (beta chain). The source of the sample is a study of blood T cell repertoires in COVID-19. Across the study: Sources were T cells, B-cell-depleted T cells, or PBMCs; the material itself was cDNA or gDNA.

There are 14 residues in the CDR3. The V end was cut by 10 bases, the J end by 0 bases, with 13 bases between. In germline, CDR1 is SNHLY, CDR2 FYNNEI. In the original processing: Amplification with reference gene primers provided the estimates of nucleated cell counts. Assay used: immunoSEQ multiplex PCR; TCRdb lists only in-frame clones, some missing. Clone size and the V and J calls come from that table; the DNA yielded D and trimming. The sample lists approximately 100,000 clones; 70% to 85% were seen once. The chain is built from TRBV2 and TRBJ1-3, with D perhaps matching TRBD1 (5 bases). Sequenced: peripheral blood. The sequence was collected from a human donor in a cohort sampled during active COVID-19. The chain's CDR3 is CATSTVRSGNTIYF. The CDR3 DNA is TGTGCCACGTCGACAGTGCGCTCTGGAAACACCATATATTTT.